This section outlines one T cell receptor beta chain sequence together with its context. The data originate from a study of blood T cell repertoires in COVID-19. Study-wide background: Spain, Italy and the United States supplied samples that represented acute and convalescent COVID-19.

Measured with immunoSEQ multiplex PCR; TCRdb has only the in-frame clones, and not every one. Of around 200,000 clones listed, more than 85% are singletons. The CDR3 has 15 residues. Trimming removed 3 bases from V and 4 bases from J; junction bases left unmatched: 4. CDR1 is MDHEN, CDR2 SYDVKM, per germline. The origin of this receptor is a man in his forties with active or convalescent COVID-19. The sample consisted of peripheral blood. V usage is TRBV28 and J usage is TRBJ2-1; 9 positions match TRBD1. CDR3 sequence reads: CASSLSGQGYNEQFF. DNA of the CDR3: TGTGCCAGCAGTTTGTCAGGACAGGGGTACAATGAGCAGTTCTTC.